Listed below are T cell receptor beta chains from one sample, sequenced in a study of memory CD4+ T cells and cytomegalovirus serostatus. Sequencing used immunoSEQ multiplex PCR; TCRdb keeps in-frame clones, though not all of them. The table lists 60,000 or so clones, more than 70% of them singletons. The specimen was memory CD4+ T cells from blood. The source of these receptors is an adult in good health and CMV-seronegative. Some clones in this sample may be carry-over from other donors' samples. Each CDR3 is given with its conserved first and last residue. A D gene is named only where the DNA matches it firmly. Not every row has a clone size; where given, it reads once, few, many or a size class.

v_call	d_call	j_call	clone_size	cdr3_aa	cdr3_nt
TRBV6-5	.	TRBJ1-1	.	CASSYSPGSPEAFF	TGTGCCAGCAGTTACTCGCCGGGCTCCCCTGAAGCTTTCTTT
TRBV5-1	.	TRBJ1-1	few	CASSPRGGDTEAFF	TGCGCCAGCAGCCCACGAGGGGGGGACACTGAAGCTTTCTTT
TRBV28	.	TRBJ2-7	.	CASLSEQGDQEQYF	TGTGCCAGCCTGAGTGAGCAGGGAGATCAGGAGCAGTACTTC
TRBV12-5	TRBD1	TRBJ2-7	.	CASGLVEGQGAGEQYF	TGTGCTAGTGGTTTGGTCGAGGGACAGGGGGCGGGGGAGCAGTACTTC
TRBV30	.	TRBJ1-4	few	CAWSGEHSEKLFF	TGTGCCTGGAGTGGGGAACATTCTGAAAAACTGTTTTTT
TRBV28	.	TRBJ2-7	.	CASSLRQVRYEQYF	TGTGCCAGCAGTTTAAGACAGGTCCGCTACGAGCAGTACTTC
TRBV6-4	.	TRBJ2-6	.	CASSEGSGANVLTF	TGTGCCAGCAGTGAAGGGTCTGGGGCCAACGTCCTGACTTTC
TRBV19	TRBD2	TRBJ2-5	.	CASSMGTSVETQYF	TGTGCCAGTAGTATGGGGACTAGCGTAGAGACCCAGTACTTC
TRBV5-1	TRBD2	TRBJ2-3	.	CASSLLAGGRADTQYF	TGCGCCAGCAGCTTACTAGCGGGAGGAAGGGCAGATACGCAGTATTTT
TRBV29-1	TRBD1	TRBJ1-2	.	CSVQGGDGYTF	TGCAGCGTTCAGGGGGGGGATGGCTACACCTTC
TRBV18	TRBD1	TRBJ2-3	.	CASSLSWDRATDTQYF	TGTGCCAGCTCACTTTCTTGGGACAGGGCAACAGATACGCAGTATTTT
TRBV5-5	TRBD1	TRBJ1-4	.	CASSLRWTGVQEKLFF	TGTGCCAGCAGCTTGAGGTGGACAGGGGTACAGGAAAAACTGTTTTTT
TRBV9	.	TRBJ1-4	.	CASSKEGGLSNEKLFF	TGTGCCAGCAGTAAGGAGGGGGGGCTGAGTAATGAAAAACTGTTTTTT
TRBV7-2	.	TRBJ2-7	.	CASSWDGAGSYEQYF	TGTGCCAGCAGCTGGGATGGGGCCGGCTCCTACGAGCAGTACTTC
TRBV6-1	TRBD2	TRBJ2-1	.	CASHPSGRKSEQFF	TGTGCCAGTCACCCTTCCGGGAGGAAGTCTGAGCAGTTCTTC
TRBV11-2	.	TRBJ2-7	once	CASSPRVATYEQYF	TGTGCCAGCAGCCCGAGGGTAGCCACCTACGAGCAGTACTTC
TRBV7-2	.	TRBJ1-2	.	CASSLAPSDYGYTF	TGTGCCAGCAGCTTAGCCCCATCAGACTATGGCTACACCTTC
TRBV18	TRBD1	TRBJ1-3	.	CASSRPGQVGNTIYF	TGTGCCAGCTCACGTCCCGGACAGGTTGGAAACACCATATATTTT
TRBV7-7	TRBD2	TRBJ2-5	.	CASSLGSGSGEETQYF	TGTGCCAGCAGCTTAGGAAGCGGGAGTGGGGAAGAGACCCAGTACTTC
TRBV9	.	TRBJ2-2	.	CASSPPSVYTGELFF	TGTGCCAGCAGCCCCCCCAGTGTTTACACCGGGGAGCTGTTTTTT
TRBV6-5	TRBD1	TRBJ1-1	.	CASKRTGANTEAFF	TGTGCCAGCAAACGGACAGGGGCCAACACTGAAGCTTTCTTT
TRBV28	TRBD1	TRBJ2-3	.	CASSRTGSPQDTQYF	TGTGCCAGCAGTCGGACAGGGAGTCCGCAAGATACGCAGTATTTT
TRBV6-5	TRBD1	TRBJ2-5	few	CASSRTGKETQYF	TGTGCCAGCAGTCGGACAGGGAAGGAGACCCAGTACTTC
TRBV11-3	TRBD1	TRBJ2-2	.	CASSPGTGVTGELFF	TGTGCCAGCAGCCCTGGGACAGGGGTCACCGGGGAGCTGTTTTTT
TRBV28	.	TRBJ1-2	.	CASSSSGEIYGYTF	TGTGCCAGCAGCTCCTCAGGAGAAATCTATGGCTACACCTTC
TRBV19	TRBD1	TRBJ1-2	.	CASSLGTGNYGYTF	TGTGCCAGTAGTCTCGGGACAGGGAACTATGGCTACACCTTC
TRBV30	.	TRBJ1-1	once	CAWRSPGANRGTEAFF	TGTGCCTGGAGGAGCCCCGGGGCCAATAGGGGCACTGAAGCTTTCTTT
TRBV5-1	.	TRBJ2-3	.	CASRSAVTSTDTQYF	TGCGCCAGCAGGTCAGCGGTAACTAGCACAGATACGCAGTATTTT
TRBV28	TRBD1	TRBJ2-1	few	CASRTGGKEYNEQFF	TGTGCCAGCCGGACAGGGGGCAAGGAATACAATGAGCAGTTCTTC
TRBV11-3	TRBD2	TRBJ2-1	.	CASSPGTSGSTGEQFF	TGTGCCAGCAGCCCTGGGACTAGCGGGAGTACCGGTGAGCAGTTCTTC
TRBV4-1	.	TRBJ2-1	.	CASSQVIPGGEQFF	TGCGCCAGCAGCCAAGTTATTCCTGGCGGGGAGCAGTTCTTC
TRBV18	.	TRBJ2-7	.	CASSHNPPGAAYEQYF	TGTGCCAGCTCGCACAACCCTCCGGGGGCCGCCTACGAGCAGTACTTC
TRBV7-9	.	TRBJ1-5	.	CASSRHTGAGLKGQPQHF	TGTGCCAGCAGCCGCCACACTGGGGCAGGGCTGAAGGGTCAGCCCCAGCATTTT
TRBV7-3	TRBD1	TRBJ2-5	.	CASSWTGAGETQYF	TGTGCCAGCAGCTGGACAGGGGCGGGCGAGACCCAGTACTTC
TRBV5-5	.	TRBJ2-6	.	CASSLVAGSSSGANVLTF	TGTGCCAGCAGCTTGGTAGCAGGGTCTAGCTCTGGGGCCAACGTCCTGACTTTC
TRBV2	.	TRBJ1-1	.	CASSSGDQGRQHTEAFF	TGTGCCAGCAGCTCGGGGGACCAGGGGCGGCAGCACACTGAAGCTTTCTTT
TRBV5-4	.	TRBJ2-1	.	CASSLRGGKNEQFF	TGTGCCAGCAGCCTGCGCGGGGGCAAAAATGAGCAGTTCTTC
TRBV19	TRBD1	TRBJ2-6	once	CASSISQGAGANVLTF	TGTGCCAGTAGTATTTCTCAGGGGGCTGGGGCCAACGTCCTGACTTTC
TRBV23-1	.	TRBJ2-1	.	CARPGAENEQFF	TGCGCCAGGCCGGGCGCTGAGAATGAGCAGTTCTTC
TRBV5-1	.	TRBJ2-7	.	CASSLVASDYPYEQYF	TGCGCCAGCAGCTTGGTTGCGTCGGACTACCCCTACGAGCAGTACTTC
TRBV14	.	TRBJ2-1	.	CASSQEKEVEQFF	TGTGCCAGCAGCCAAGAGAAGGAGGTTGAGCAGTTCTTC
TRBV5-1	.	TRBJ2-7	.	CASSIGQRGAVEQYF	TGCGCCAGCAGCATAGGACAGCGTGGTGCCGTCGAGCAGTACTTC
TRBV15	.	TRBJ2-7	.	CATSTQDTPYEQYF	TGTGCCACCAGCACCCAAGATACCCCCTACGAGCAGTACTTC
TRBV28	.	TRBJ2-4	.	CASSSPQSPLDIQYF	TGTGCCAGCAGTTCACCTCAGAGCCCCTTGGACATTCAGTACTTC
TRBV19	TRBD1	TRBJ2-7	.	CASEHRDRVTYEQYF	TGTGCCAGTGAACACCGGGACAGGGTCACCTACGAGCAGTACTTC
TRBV6-1	TRBD1	TRBJ1-4	.	CASRQQGRREEKLFF	TGTGCCAGCAGACAACAGGGGAGGCGGGAGGAAAAACTGTTTTTT
TRBV2	.	TRBJ2-5	few	CASSVWETQYF	TGTGCCAGCAGTGTTTGGGAGACCCAGTACTTC
TRBV6-5	.	TRBJ2-1	.	CASSSRRNEQFF	TGTGCCAGCAGTAGTCGGAGGAATGAGCAGTTCTTC
TRBV5-4	.	TRBJ2-6	few	CASSLRQSGANVLTF	TGTGCCAGCAGCTTACGACAGTCTGGGGCCAACGTCCTGACTTTC
TRBV30	.	TRBJ1-1	.	CAWSKGGDTEAFF	TGTGCCTGGAGTAAGGGGGGCGACACTGAAGCTTTCTTT
TRBV25-1	.	TRBJ1-6	.	CASSRDMGNSPLHF	TGTGCCAGCAGCCGGGACATGGGTAATTCACCCCTCCACTTT
TRBV28	.	TRBJ1-1	.	CASTEGKNTEAFF	TGTGCCAGCACCGAAGGGAAGAACACTGAAGCTTTCTTT
TRBV28	.	TRBJ2-2	once	CASSPGQNTGELFF	TGTGCCAGCAGCCCGGGACAGAACACCGGGGAGCTGTTTTTT